This TCR beta chain derives from a study of long-term antiretroviral therapy in people with HIV (dated by TCRdb to between 2020 and 2023). About the investigation overall: Collection of the earliest samples took place about a decade ahead of the 2015 WHO recommendation for immediate ART, at a time when ART was typically delayed until CD4 counts fell. This retrospective serial study examined whether starting ART and sustained HIV suppression were associated with changes in the composition and diversity of the TRB repertoire in peripheral blood. From some 28 adults with confirmed HIV infection, the cohort provided 192 cryopreserved PBMC samples, gathered serially across a mean of about six years (range 1-12). About 40% of the 30 participants with HIV were female. No cross-contamination during QIAcube processing was shown when test extractions of a monoclonal T-cell line were performed alongside over 25 polyclonal samples.

The immunoSEQ hsTCRB v3.0 assay was used at survey level resolution for TRB variable region sequencing. The target sequencing depth for TRB was roughly 35,000-55,000 T-cell genomes per sample. TRB libraries were pooled and sequenced on an Illumina MiSeq using a v3 150-cycle kit. Under the source paper's analysis protocol: Repertoire analysis was performed in R inside a reproducible Nextflow workflow that covered QC, data transformation and analysis. LymphoSeq2, an R package for exploring AIRR-Seq data, was used to implement custom analyses. Several samples yielding fewer than 5000 total TRB sequences were excluded, leaving 188 analyzed HIV repertoires. Of the 188 retained HIV repertoires, about 60 were collected before and roughly 130 after ART initiation. Repertoires were downsampled to 5000 TRB nucleotide sequences, with summary statistics averaged over 100 downsampling iterations. TRB sequences were retained for analysis only if CDR3 regions of at least seven amino acids were present. Diversity was assessed using a clonality score derived from Shannon entropy and using the Gini coefficient. Repertoire networks linked the top 5000 CDR3 amino acid sequences whenever two sequences differed by an edit distance of one. For TRB CDR3 amino acid sequences, GLIPH2 was used to predict antigen specificity groups and MHC restriction. CDR3 amino acid sequences were matched against VDJdb and McPAS-TCR to flag known CMV, EBV, HIV or tissue antigen associations. Pre-ART, post-ART and control groups were compared with Wilcoxon signed-rank tests and Holm-Bonferroni correction. TCRdb carries this immuneACCESS record with in-frame sequences only. Its versions omit some clonotypes, under half of them owing to an unresolved V gene in the studies checked, with the rest unexplained. V and J calls plus clone size are reproduced from that table; the DNA served to infer D and trimming. The sample contains about 48,000 clones, roughly 80% of them found a single time. Of the sample, under 3.5% falls within the top ten clones.

The paper's findings and limits, for the study overall: CDR3 length ranges in HIV repertoires were narrower than in controls, and network structure suggested an antigen-experienced repertoire with only a slight naive shift after ART. The samples span the years 2004 to 2017, and the ART regimens used at that time may not be as effective as current regimens. Inferences about post-ART repertoire changes were limited because no data were available on ART adherence, viral resistance or therapy changes. Starting ART was linked to a significant rise in TRB diversity, yet even after long-term ART the diversity remained significantly lower than in transplant donor controls. Because pre-ART samples had limited cell numbers, unsorted PBMC were profiled rather than sorted CD4+ and CD8+ T cells. Because PBMC availability was limited, only the TCR beta chain was sequenced, with no alpha chain pairing. At every time point, the repertoire was dominated by expanded TRB clones first identified before ART initiation, although this dominance fluctuated and, in many PLHIV, declined after ART.

Concerning this clone: Its binding antigen is unknown. Per-base quality was not reported, and no clone a single base away is much larger than it.

The cysteine opens and the phenylalanine closes a CDR3 of 13 amino acids. Only the CDR3 part of the read is kept: 39 bases, read in frame from the first base. The germline V gene specifies SQVTM as CDR1 and ANQGSEA as CDR2. V sheds 3 bases and J sheds 7 bases, leaving 13 bases between their ends. To be included, a participant needed at least one PBMC sample from before ART initiation plus at least two post-ART samples. Treatment was received in the United States of America by all participants with HIV. Cryopreserved samples of about 0.95-10 million PBMC were thawed and washed before DNA extraction. At the time of the earliest PBMC sample, participants with HIV were aged between roughly 20 and 60 years. Per participant, PBMC samples came from 1-4 timepoints prior to ART initiation and 2-8 timepoints following ART initiation, for a median of 7 samples. Serial HIV viral load, CD4+ T-cell count, ART history and demographic data were obtained for every participant. Genomic DNA was extracted from unsorted PBMC with a Qiagen kit on a QIAcube, with processing performed in batches of 12 samples.

This chain is built from TRBV29-1 and TRBJ2-1; TRBD1 is perhaps the D gene, given 6 matching bases. The sample here was unsorted PBMCs, taken 0.8 years after starting antiretroviral therapy. This receptor was taken from a woman aged 18-30 years with HIV. The CDR3 region reads CSVDTGSTNEQFF. The nucleotides are TGCAGCGTTGATACAGGGTCGACAAATGAGCAGTTCTTC.